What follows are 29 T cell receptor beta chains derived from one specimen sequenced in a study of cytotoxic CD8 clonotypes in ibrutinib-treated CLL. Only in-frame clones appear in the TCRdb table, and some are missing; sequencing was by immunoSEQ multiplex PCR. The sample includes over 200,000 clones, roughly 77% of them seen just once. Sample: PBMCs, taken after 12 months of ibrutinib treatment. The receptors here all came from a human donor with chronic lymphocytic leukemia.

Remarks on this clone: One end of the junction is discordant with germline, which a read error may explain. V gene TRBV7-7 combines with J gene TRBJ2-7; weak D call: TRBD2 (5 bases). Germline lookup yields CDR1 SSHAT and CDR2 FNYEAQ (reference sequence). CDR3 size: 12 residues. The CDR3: CASSLATPEQYF. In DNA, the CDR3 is TGTGCTAGCAGCTTAGCGACGCCCGAGCAGTACTTC. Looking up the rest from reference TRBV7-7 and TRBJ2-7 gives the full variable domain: GAGVSQSPRYKVTKRGQDVTLRCDPISSHATLYWYQQALGQGPEFLTYFNYEAQPDKSGLPSDRFSAERPEGSISTLTIQRTEQRDSAMYRCASSLATPEQYFGPGTRLTVT.

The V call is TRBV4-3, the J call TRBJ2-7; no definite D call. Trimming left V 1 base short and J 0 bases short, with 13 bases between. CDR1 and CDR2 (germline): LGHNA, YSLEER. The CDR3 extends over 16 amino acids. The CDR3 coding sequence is TGCGCCAGCAGCCAAGCCGCCCAGCTGGCCTCCTACGAGCAGTACTTC. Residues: CASSQAAQLASYEQYF.

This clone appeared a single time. The CDR3 DNA is TGTGCCAGCAGTTTCTCGGACACCTCTGGAAACACCATATATTTT. Residues: CASSFSDTSGNTIYF. This sequence joins TRBV28 and TRBJ1-3; perhaps TRBD1 as D (5 bases). The V gene lost 3 bases and the J gene lost 0 bases, with 9 bases spanning the gap. Germline CDR1 reads MDHEN; CDR2 reads SYDVKM. The CDR3 is made up of 15 amino acids. Filled out from reference TRBV28 and TRBJ1-3, the complete variable domain reads DVKVTQSSRYLVKRTGEKVFLECVQDMDHENMFWYRQDPGLGLRLIYFSYDVKMKEKGDIPEGYSVSREKKERFSLILESASTNQTSMYLCASSFSDTSGNTIYFGEGSWLTVV.

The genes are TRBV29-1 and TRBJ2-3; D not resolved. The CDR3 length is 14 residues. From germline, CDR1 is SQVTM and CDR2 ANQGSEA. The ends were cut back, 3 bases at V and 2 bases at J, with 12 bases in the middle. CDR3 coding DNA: TGCAGCGTTGAGGGGTTCTCCTACACAGATACGCAGTATTTT. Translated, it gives CSVEGFSYTDTQYF.

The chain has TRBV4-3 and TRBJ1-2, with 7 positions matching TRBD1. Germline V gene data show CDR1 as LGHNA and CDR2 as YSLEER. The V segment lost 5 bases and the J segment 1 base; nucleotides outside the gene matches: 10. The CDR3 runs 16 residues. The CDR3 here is CASSARLGQSNYGYTF. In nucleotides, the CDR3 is TGCGCCAGCAGCGCTCGTCTGGGACAGAGTAACTATGGCTACACCTTC.

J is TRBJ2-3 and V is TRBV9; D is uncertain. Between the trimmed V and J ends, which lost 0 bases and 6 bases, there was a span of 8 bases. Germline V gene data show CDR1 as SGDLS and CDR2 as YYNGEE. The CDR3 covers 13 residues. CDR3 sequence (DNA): TGTGCCAGCAGCGTAGTTGCGCCCGATACGCAGTATTTT. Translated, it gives CASSVVAPDTQYF.

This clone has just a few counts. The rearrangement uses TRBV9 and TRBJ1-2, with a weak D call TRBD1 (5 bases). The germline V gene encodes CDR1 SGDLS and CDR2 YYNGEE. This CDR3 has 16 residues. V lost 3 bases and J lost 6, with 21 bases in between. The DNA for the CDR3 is TGTGCCAGCAGCGGAGGAAGGTTGGGAGGGGATGATGGCTACACCTTC. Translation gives CASSGGRLGGDDGYTF.

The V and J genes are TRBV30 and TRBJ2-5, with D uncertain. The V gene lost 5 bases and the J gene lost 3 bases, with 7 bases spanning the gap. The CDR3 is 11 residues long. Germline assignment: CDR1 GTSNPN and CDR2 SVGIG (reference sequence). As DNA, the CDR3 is TGTGCCTGGGGGCGGAAAGAGACCCAGTACTTC. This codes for CAWGRKETQYF.

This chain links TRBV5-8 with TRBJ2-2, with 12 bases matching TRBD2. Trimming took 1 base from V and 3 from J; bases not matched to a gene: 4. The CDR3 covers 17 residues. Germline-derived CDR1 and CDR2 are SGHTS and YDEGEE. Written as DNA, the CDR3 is TGTGCCAGCAGCTTGAGGAGACTAGCGGGAGACACCGGGGAGCTGTTTTTT. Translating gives CASSLRRLAGDTGELFF.

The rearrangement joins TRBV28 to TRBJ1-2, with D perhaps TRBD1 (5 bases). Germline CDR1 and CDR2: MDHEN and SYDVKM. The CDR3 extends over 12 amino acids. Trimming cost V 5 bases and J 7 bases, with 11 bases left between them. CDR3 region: CASSPTGVGYTF. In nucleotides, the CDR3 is TGTGCCAGCAGTCCCACGGGGGTTGGCTACACCTTC.

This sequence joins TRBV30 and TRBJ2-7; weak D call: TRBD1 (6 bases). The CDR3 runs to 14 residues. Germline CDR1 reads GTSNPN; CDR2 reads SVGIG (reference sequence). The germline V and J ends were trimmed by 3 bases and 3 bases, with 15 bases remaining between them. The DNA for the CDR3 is TGTGCCTGGAGCCTACAGGGAAGATTCTACGAGCAGTACTTC. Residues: CAWSLQGRFYEQYF.

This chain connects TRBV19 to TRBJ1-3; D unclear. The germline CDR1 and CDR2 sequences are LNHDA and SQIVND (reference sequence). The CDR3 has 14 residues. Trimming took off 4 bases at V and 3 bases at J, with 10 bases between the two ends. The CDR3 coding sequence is TGTGCCAGTAGTAGTCCTCCGCTTGGAAACACCATATATTTT. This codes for CASSSPPLGNTIYF.

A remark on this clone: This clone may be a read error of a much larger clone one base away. CDR3 DNA sequence: TGTGCCAGCAGCTTGGAGAGCTCTGGAAACACCATATATTTT. This sequence encodes CASSLESSGNTIYF. The chain is built from TRBV11-2 and TRBJ1-3; no reliable D call. The CDR3 is made up of 14 amino acids. Germline CDR1 SGHAT, CDR2 FQNNGV. V shed 3 bases and J shed 0 bases, with 6 bases lying between them.

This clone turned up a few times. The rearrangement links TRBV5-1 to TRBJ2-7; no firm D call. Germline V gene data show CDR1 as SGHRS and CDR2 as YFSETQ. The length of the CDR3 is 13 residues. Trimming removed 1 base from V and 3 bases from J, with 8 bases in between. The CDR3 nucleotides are TGCGCCAGCAGCTTGAATGATCGCTACGAGCAGTACTTC. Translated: CASSLNDRYEQYF.

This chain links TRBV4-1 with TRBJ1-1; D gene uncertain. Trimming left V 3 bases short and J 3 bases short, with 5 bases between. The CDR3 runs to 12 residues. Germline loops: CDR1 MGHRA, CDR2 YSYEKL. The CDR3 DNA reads TGCGCCAGCAGCCAGGTGTACACTGAAGCTTTCTTT. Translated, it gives CASSQVYTEAFF.

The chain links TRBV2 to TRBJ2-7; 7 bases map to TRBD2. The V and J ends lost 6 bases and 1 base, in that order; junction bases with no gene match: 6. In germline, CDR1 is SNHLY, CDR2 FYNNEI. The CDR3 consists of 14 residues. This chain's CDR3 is CASRGLEVSYEQYF. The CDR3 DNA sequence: TGTGCCAGCAGAGGACTAGAAGTATCCTACGAGCAGTACTTC.

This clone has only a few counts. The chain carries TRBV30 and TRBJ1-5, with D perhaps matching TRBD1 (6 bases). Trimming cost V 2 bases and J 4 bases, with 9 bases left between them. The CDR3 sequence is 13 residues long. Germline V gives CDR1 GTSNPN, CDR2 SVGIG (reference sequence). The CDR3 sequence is CAWSPQGNQPQHF. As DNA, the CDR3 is TGTGCCTGGAGTCCGCAGGGGAATCAGCCCCAGCATTTT.

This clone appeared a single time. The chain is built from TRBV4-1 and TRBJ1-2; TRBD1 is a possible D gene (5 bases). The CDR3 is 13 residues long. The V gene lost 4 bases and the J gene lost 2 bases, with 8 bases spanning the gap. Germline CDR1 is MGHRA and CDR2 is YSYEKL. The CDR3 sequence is CASSRGPNYGYTF. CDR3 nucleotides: TGCGCCAGCAGCCGGGGACCGAACTATGGCTACACCTTC.

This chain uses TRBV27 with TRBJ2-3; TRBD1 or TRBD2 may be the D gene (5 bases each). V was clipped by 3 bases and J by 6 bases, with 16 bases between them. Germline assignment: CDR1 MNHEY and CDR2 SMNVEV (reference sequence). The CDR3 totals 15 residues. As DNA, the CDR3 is TGTGCCAGCAGTTTTCGTTCTTGGGGACGGGATACGCAGTATTTT. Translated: CASSFRSWGRDTQYF.

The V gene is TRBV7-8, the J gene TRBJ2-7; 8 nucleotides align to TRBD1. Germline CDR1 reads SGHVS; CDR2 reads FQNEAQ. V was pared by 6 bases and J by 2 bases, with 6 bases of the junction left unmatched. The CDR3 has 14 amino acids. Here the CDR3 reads CASSTRTGTYEQYF. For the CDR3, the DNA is TGTGCCAGCAGTACCCGGACAGGGACCTACGAGCAGTACTTC.

The CDR3 protein is CASSTLAGVRYEQYF. In DNA, the CDR3 is TGTGCCAGCAGCACTTTAGCGGGAGTGCGTTACGAGCAGTACTTC. The chain couples TRBV7-9 to TRBJ2-7; 9 nucleotides match TRBD2. Unmatched junction bases numbered 9, after V lost 5 bases and J lost 4 bases. Germline V gene data show CDR1 as SEHNR and CDR2 as FQNEAQ (reference sequence). The CDR3 has 15 residues.

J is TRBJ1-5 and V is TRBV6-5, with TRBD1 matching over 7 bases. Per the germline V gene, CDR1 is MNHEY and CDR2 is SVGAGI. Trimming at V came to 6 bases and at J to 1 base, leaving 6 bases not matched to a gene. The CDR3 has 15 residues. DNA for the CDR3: TGTGCCAGCAGCCTGACAGGGAGGAGCAATCAGCCCCAGCATTTT. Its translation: CASSLTGRSNQPQHF.

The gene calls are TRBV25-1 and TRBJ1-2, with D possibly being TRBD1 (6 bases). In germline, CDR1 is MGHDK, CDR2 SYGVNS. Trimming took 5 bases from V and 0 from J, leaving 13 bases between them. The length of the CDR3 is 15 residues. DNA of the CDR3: TGTGCCAGCAGTTACCAGGGGCGGACTAACTATGGCTACACCTTC. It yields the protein CASSYQGRTNYGYTF.

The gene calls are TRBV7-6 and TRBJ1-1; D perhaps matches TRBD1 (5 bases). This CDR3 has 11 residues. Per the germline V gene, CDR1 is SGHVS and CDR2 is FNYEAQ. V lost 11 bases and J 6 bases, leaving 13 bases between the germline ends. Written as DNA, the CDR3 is TGTGCCTCACGGGGGAGCGCTGAAGCTTTCTTT. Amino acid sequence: CASRGSAEAFF. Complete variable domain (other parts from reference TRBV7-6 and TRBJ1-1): GAGVSQSPRYKVTKRGQDVALRCDPISGHVSLYWYRQALGQGPEFLTYFNYEAQQDKSGLPNDRFSAERPEGSISTLTIQRTEQRDSAMYRCASRGSAEAFFGQGTRLTVV.

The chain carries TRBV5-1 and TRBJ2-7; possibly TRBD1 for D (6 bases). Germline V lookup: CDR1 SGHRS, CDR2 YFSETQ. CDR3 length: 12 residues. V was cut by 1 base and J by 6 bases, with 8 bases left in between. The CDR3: CASSLTGPEQYF. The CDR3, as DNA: TGCGCCAGCAGCTTGACAGGGCCCGAGCAGTACTTC.

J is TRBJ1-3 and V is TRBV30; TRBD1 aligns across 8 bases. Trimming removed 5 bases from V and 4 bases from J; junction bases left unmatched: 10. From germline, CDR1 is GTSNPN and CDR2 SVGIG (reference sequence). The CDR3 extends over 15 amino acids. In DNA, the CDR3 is TGTGCCTGGGCCCAGGGGGCCCAGGCCGGAAACACCATATATTTT. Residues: CAWAQGAQAGNTIYF.

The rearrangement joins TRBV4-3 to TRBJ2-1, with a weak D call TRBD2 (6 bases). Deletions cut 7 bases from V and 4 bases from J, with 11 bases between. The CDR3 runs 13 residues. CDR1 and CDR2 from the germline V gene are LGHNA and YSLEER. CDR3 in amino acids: CASKAGPYNEQFF. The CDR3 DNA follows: TGCGCCAGCAAGGCGGGACCTTACAATGAGCAGTTCTTC.

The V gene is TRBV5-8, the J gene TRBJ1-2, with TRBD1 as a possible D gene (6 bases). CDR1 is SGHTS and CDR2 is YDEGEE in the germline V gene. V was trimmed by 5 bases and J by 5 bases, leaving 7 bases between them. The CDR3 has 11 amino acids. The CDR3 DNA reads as TGTGCCAGCAGTCAGGGGTATGGCTACACCTTC. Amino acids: CASSQGYGYTF.

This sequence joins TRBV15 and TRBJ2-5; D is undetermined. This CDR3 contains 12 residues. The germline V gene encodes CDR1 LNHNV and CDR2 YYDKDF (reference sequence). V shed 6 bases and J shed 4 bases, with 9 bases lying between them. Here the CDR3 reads CATSGVGETQYF. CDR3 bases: TGTGCCACCAGTGGTGTGGGAGAGACCCAGTACTTC.